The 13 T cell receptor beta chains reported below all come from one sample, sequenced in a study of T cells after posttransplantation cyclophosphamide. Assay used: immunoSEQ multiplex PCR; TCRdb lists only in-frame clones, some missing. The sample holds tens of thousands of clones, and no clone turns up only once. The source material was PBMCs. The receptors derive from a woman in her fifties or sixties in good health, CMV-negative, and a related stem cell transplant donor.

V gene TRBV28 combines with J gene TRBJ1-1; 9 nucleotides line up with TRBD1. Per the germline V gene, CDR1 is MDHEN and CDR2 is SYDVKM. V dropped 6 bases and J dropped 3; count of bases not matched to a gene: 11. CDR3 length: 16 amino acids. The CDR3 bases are TGTGCCAGCAGCCCCACCGGGACAGGGTGGGACACTGAAGCTTTCTTT. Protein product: CASSPTGTGWDTEAFF.

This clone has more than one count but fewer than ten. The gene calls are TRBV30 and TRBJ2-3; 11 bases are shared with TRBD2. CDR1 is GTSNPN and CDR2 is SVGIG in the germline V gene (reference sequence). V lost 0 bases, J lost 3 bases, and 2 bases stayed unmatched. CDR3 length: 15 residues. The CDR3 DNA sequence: TGTGCCTGGAGTGTTTGGACTAGCGGGACAGATACGCAGTATTTT. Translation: CAWSVWTSGTDTQYF.

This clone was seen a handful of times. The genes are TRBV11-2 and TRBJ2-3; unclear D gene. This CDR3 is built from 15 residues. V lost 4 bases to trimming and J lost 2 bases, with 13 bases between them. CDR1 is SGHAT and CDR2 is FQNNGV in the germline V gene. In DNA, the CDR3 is TGTGCCAGCAGCTACGCAACCGGGTACACAGATACGCAGTATTTT. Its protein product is CASSYATGYTDTQYF.

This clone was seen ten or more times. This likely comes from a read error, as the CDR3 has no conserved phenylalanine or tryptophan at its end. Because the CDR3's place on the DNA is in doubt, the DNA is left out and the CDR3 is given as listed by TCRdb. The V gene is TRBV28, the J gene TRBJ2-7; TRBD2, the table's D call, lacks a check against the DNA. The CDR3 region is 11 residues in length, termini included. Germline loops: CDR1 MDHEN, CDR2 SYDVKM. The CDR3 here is CASTRGGTALH.

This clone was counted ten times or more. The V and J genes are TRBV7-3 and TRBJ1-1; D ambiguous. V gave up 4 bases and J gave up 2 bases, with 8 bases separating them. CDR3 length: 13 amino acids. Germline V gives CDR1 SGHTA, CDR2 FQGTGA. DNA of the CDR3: TGTGCCAGCAGCTCGGGTGTCAACACTGAAGCTTTCTTT. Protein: CASSSGVNTEAFF.

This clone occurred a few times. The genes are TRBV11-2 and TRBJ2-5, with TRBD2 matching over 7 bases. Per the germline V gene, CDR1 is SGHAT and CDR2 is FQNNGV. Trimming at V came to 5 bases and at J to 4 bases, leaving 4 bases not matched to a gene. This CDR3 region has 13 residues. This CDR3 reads CASSGGVGETQYF. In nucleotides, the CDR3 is TGTGCCAGCAGCGGGGGGGTCGGAGAGACCCAGTACTTC. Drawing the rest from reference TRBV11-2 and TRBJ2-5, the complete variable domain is EAGVAQSPRYKIIEKRQSVAFWCNPISGHATLYWYQQILGQGPKLLIQFQNNGVVDDSQLPKDRFSAERLKGVDSTLKIQPAKLEDSAVYLCASSGGVGETQYFGPGTRLLVL.

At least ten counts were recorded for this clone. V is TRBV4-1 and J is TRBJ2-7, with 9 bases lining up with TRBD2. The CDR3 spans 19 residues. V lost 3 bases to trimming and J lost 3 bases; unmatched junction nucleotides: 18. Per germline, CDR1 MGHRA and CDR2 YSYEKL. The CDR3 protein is CASSQRVAGASKPDYEQYF. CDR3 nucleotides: TGCGCCAGCAGCCAGCGCGTAGCGGGGGCTTCTAAGCCAGACTACGAGCAGTACTTC.

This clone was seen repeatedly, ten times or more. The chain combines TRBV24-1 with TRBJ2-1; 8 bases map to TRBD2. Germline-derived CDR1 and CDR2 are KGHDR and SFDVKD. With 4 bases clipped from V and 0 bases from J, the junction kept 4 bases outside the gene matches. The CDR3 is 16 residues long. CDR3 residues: CATSDPSGSSYNEQFF. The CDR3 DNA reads TGTGCCACCAGTGACCCGAGCGGGAGCTCCTACAATGAGCAGTTCTTC.

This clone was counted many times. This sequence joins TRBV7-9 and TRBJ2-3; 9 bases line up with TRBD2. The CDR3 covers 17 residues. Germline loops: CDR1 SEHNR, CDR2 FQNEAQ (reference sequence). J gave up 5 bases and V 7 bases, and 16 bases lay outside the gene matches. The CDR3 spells CASNPLWGRGGGDTQYF. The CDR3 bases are TGTGCCAGCAACCCCCTCTGGGGGCGGGGGGGAGGAGATACGCAGTATTTT.

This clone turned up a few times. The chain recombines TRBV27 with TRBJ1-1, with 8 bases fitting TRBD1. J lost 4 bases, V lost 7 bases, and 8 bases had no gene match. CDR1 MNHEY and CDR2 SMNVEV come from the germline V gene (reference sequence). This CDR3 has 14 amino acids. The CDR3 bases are TGTGCCAGCACCCGACAGGGGTCGGGCACTGAAGCTTTCTTT. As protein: CASTRQGSGTEAFF.

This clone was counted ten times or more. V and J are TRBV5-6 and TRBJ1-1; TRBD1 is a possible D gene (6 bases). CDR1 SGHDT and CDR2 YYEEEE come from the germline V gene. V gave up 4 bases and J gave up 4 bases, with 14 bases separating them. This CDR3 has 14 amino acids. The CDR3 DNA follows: TGTGCCAGCAGCCTCACAGGGACCCCCACTGAAGCTTTCTTT. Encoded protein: CASSLTGTPTEAFF.

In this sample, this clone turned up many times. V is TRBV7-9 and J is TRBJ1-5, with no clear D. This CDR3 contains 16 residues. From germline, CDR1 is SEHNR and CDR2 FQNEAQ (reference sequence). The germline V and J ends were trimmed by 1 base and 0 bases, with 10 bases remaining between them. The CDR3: CASSLGVGHSNQPQHF. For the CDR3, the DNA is TGTGCCAGCAGCTTAGGGGTGGGCCATAGCAATCAGCCCCAGCATTTT.

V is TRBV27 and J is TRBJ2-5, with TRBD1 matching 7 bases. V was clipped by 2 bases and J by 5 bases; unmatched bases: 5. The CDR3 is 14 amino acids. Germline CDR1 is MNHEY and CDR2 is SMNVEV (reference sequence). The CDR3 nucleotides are TGTGCCAGCAGTTTACGACAGGGCGGGGAGACCCAGTACTTC. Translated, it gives CASSLRQGGETQYF.